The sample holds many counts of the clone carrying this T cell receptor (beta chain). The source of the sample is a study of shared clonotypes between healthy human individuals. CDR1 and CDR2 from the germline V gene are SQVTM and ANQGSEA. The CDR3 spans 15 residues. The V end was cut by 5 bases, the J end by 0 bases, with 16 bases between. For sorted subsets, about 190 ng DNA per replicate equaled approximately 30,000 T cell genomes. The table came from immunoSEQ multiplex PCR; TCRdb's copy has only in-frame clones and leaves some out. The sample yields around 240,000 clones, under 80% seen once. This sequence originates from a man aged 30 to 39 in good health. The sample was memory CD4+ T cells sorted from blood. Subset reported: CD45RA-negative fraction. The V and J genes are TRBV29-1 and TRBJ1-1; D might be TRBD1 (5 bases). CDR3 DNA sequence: TGCAGCGTTCAGCCCGGGTGGGGGATGAACACTGAAGCTTTCTTT. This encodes CSVQPGWGMNTEAFF.